The 3 T cell receptor beta chains given below trace back to one sample, sequenced in a study of beta chain features in type 1 diabetes. General study results and limits: Patients with Type 1 diabetes showed moderately but significantly shorter TCRB CDR3s in all four CD4+ subsets.

The entirety of the isolated RNA underwent reverse transcription, so expressed TCRB transcripts were sequenced. The data were produced by immunoSEQ multiplex PCR, yet TCRdb's version contains in-frame clones alone and is incomplete. The data contain about 160,000 clones, 9% to 12% of them singletons. These receptors lack a known antigen. Sequencing used central memory CD4+ T cells from blood. The receptor source for this set is a man aged 30-40 years with type 1 diabetes.

This clone occurred a few times. This chain joins TRBV30 and TRBJ2-2; 9 bases match TRBD2. Germline values: CDR1 GTSNPN, CDR2 SVGIG (reference sequence). Germline trimming cut 3 bases from V and 3 bases from J; bases unmatched to any gene: 5. The CDR3 has 15 amino acids. CDR3 coding DNA: TGTGCCTGGAGGGTGGCGGGAGGGTACACCGGGGAGCTGTTTTTT. Amino acid sequence: CAWRVAGGYTGELFF.

The CDR3 nucleotides are TGTGCCAGCAGGACAGGGACAGCCGGGGAGCTGTTTTTT. Amino acid sequence: CASRTGTAGELFF. V and J are TRBV28 and TRBJ2-2; 7 nucleotides line up with TRBD1. Germline V CDR1 and CDR2: MDHEN, SYDVKM. This CDR3 is built from 13 residues. V dropped 6 bases and J dropped 6; count of bases not matched to a gene: 4.

The chain uses TRBV5-1 and TRBJ2-5, with a possible D match to TRBD1 (5 bases). V lost 7 bases to trimming and J lost 1 base, with 14 bases between them. The CDR3 sequence is 14 residues long. Germline V gene data show CDR1 as SGHRS and CDR2 as YFSETQ. CDR3 bases: TGCGCCAGCTGGGCAGGGAATGGCCAAGAGACCCAGTACTTC. Translated, it gives CASWAGNGQETQYF.